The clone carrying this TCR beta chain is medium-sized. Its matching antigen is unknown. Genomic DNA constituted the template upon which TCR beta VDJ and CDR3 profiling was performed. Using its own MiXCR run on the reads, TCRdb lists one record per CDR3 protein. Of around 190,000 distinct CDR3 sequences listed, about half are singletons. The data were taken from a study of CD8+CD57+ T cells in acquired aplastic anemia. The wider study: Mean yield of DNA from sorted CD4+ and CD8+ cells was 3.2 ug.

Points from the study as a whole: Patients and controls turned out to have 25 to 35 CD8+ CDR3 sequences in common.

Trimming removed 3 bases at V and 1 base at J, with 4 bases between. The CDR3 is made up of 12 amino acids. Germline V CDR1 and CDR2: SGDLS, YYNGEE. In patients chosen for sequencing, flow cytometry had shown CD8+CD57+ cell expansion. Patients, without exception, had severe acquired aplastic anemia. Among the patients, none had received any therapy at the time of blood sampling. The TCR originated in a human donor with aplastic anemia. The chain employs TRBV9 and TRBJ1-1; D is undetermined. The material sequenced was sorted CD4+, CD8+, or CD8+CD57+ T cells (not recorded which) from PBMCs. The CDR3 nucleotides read TGTGCCAGCAGCGGATCGAACACTGAAGCTTTCTTT. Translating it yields CASSGSNTEAFF.